This T cell receptor beta chain was captured by sequencing in a study of T cell responses to AZD1222 COVID-19 vaccine. TCRdb's copy holds only in-frame clones and misses some; the assay was immunoSEQ multiplex PCR. The sample records about 100,000 clones, 85% to 90% being singletons. A note on this clone: Antigen unknown.

The study, taken as a whole, reports: Reports indicate that nearly half of spike-specific TCRs are directed at unmutated variant regions. A rise in Spike-specific TCR breadth and depth followed two AZD1222 doses.

Germline V lookup: CDR1 PRHDT, CDR2 FYEKMQ (reference sequence). Trimming cost V 5 bases and J 6 bases; bases outside gene matches: 9. The CDR3 runs to 14 residues. This clonotype was sampled from an adult in good health. The chain employs TRBV13 and TRBJ2-7; 8 bases align to TRBD2. This specimen consisted of peripheral blood, obtained on day 0 of AZD1222 vaccination. The DNA of the CDR3 is TGTGCCAGCAGCCTACTTGAGGCGGGGGGCGAGCAGTACTTC. This gives the protein CASSLLEAGGEQYF.